This T cell receptor (beta chain) was documented in a study of CD8 T cells in Susac syndrome. Random hexamers were used to reverse transcribe the RNA input (about 0.5 to 1 ug). One entry per CDR3 protein, called by TCRdb with MiXCR from the immunoSEQ multiplex PCR reads. The sample includes some 120,000 distinct CDR3 sequences, over 90% seen only once; the top ten take 0.09% to 0.15%. Germline V gene data show CDR1 as SGHDN and CDR2 as FVKESK. This CDR3 is 15 amino acids long. Trimming stripped 1 base from V and 7 bases from J, with 13 bases between. The receptor's source is a human donor in good health. The J gene is TRBJ2-2, the V gene TRBV14; possible D gene TRBD1, 6 bases. Sequenced input: CD4+ T cells from PBMCs. The CDR3 spells CASSQVGTPIGELFF. As DNA, the CDR3 is TGTGCCAGCAGCCAAGTTGGGACACCCATCGGGGAGCTGTTTTTT.